The 26 T cell receptor beta chains given below trace back to one sample, sequenced in a study of blood T cell repertoires in COVID-19. Profiling relied on immunoSEQ multiplex PCR, and the TCRdb table lists in-frame clones only, not all of them. This table has 19,000 or so clones, over 75% appearing once. The sample taken for sequencing was peripheral blood. The source of these receptors is a man between 35 and 55 years old with active COVID-19.

The V gene is TRBV21-1, the J gene TRBJ2-4; the table assigns TRBD2, which was not confirmed against the DNA. TRBV21-1 is labeled a pseudogene. The CDR3 covers 17 residues. In DNA form, the CDR3 reads TGTGCCAGCAGCAAAGAGACCCGCCGGGTAGCCAAAAACATTCAGTACTTC. This encodes CASSKETRRVAKNIQYF.

The chain recombines TRBV30 with TRBJ2-1; 10 positions agree with TRBD2. V shed 3 bases, J shed 6 bases, and the junction held 8 bases outside the gene matches. Germline CDR1 reads GTSNPN; CDR2 reads SVGIG (reference sequence). The CDR3 totals 15 residues. The CDR3 coding sequence is TGTGCCTGGAGCCATGGCACTAGCGGGATCAATGAGCAGTTCTTC. Translation: CAWSHGTSGINEQFF.

The chain has TRBV14 and TRBJ2-2, with 16 bases matching TRBD2. Trimming took 4 bases from V and 5 from J; bases not matched to a gene: 4. Germline V CDR1 and CDR2: SGHDN, FVKESK. CDR3 length: 17 amino acids. The CDR3: CASSPGLAGGRTGELFF. The CDR3 DNA sequence: TGTGCCAGCAGCCCGGGACTAGCGGGAGGGCGGACCGGGGAGCTGTTTTTT.

This rearrangement joins TRBV5-4 to TRBJ1-1, with a tentative D call TRBD1 (6 bases). Germline-derived CDR1 and CDR2 are SGHNT and YYREEE (reference sequence). The CDR3 has 14 residues. The V end was cut by 4 bases, the J end by 1 base, with 11 bases between. CDR3 sequence (DNA): TGTGCCAGCAGCAGAACAGGGAAGAACACTGAAGCTTTCTTT. This encodes CASSRTGKNTEAFF.

This clone came up a few times. The chain links TRBV2 to TRBJ2-7, with TRBD2 as a possible D gene (5 bases). This CDR3 has 12 residues. Germline V gene sequence: CDR1 SNHLY, CDR2 FYNNEI. Trimming pared 9 bases from V and 7 bases from J, leaving 16 bases between. CDR3 amino acids: CASGGLSGEQYF. As DNA, the CDR3 is TGTGCCAGTGGAGGTTTATCGGGGGAGCAGTACTTC.

The V gene is TRBV19, the J gene TRBJ2-5, with D perhaps matching TRBD2 (5 bases). Germline V gene data show CDR1 as LNHDA and CDR2 as SQIVND (reference sequence). The ends were cut back, 3 bases at V and 5 bases at J, with 10 bases in the middle. CDR3 size: 13 residues. CDR3 protein: CASSMILAETQYF. CDR3 nucleotide sequence: TGTGCCAGTAGTATGATATTAGCGGAGACCCAGTACTTC.

V gene TRBV6-5 combines with J gene TRBJ1-4; TRBD1 might be the D (5 bases). The germline gives CDR1 MNHEY, CDR2 SVGAGI. V was pared by 6 bases and J by 5 bases, with 16 bases between. There are 15 residues in the CDR3. In DNA, the CDR3 is TGTGCCAGCAGATCGAGGACGGGGGAGAATGAAAAACTGTTTTTT. Encoded protein: CASRSRTGENEKLFF.

The table lists this clone with a few counts. CDR3 in DNA: TGCAGCGTTCGACAGGGAGTCTATGGCTACACCTTC. Its translation is CSVRQGVYGYTF. The chain joins TRBV29-1 to TRBJ1-2; 7 nucleotides agree with TRBD1. The CDR3 is 12 amino acids. The V gene's germline CDR1 is SQVTM and CDR2 ANQGSEA. The ends lost 5 bases at V and 4 bases at J; junction bases unmatched: 4.

This clone was seen just once. This chain uses TRBV29-1 with TRBJ2-2, with 10 bases lining up with TRBD2. The CDR3 extends over 15 amino acids. V gave up 6 bases and J gave up 7 bases; unmatched junction bases: 11. Germline CDR1 and CDR2: SQVTM and ANQGSEA. This CDR3 is CSVKLLAGPSGELFF. Here the CDR3 DNA reads TGCAGCGTCAAGCTACTAGCGGGACCAAGCGGGGAGCTGTTTTTT.

The rearrangement uses TRBV29-1 and TRBJ1-1; 7 nucleotides agree with TRBD1. CDR1 is SQVTM and CDR2 is ANQGSEA in the germline V gene. CDR3 length equals 14 residues. J gave up 4 bases and V 3 bases, and 8 bases lay outside the gene matches. This CDR3 reads CSVENRDRTTEAFF. The CDR3 nucleotides are TGCAGCGTTGAGAACCGGGACAGAACCACTGAAGCTTTCTTT.

The chain joins TRBV24-1 to TRBJ1-1; TRBD1 agrees at 11 bases. J gave up 1 base and V 4 bases, and 10 bases lay outside the gene matches. CDR3 length: 18 amino acids. CDR1 is KGHDR and CDR2 is SFDVKD in the germline V gene. The CDR3 DNA follows: TGTGCCACCAGTGACCTTGCGGGACAGGGGGTGGAGAACACTGAAGCTTTCTTT. Protein sequence: CATSDLAGQGVENTEAFF.

The genes are TRBV4-3 and TRBJ1-2, with D unclear. The CDR3 runs to 14 residues. V was pared by 1 base and J by 1 base, with 7 bases between. The germline V gene encodes CDR1 LGHNA and CDR2 YSLEER. CDR3 bases: TGCGCCAGCAGCCAAGTCTACAGTAACTATGGCTACACCTTC. This codes for CASSQVYSNYGYTF.

The count of this clone is one. The chain has TRBV9 and TRBJ2-1; TRBD2 might be the D (5 bases). V shed 0 bases and J shed 12 bases, with 10 bases lying between them. The CDR3 extends over 12 amino acids. Germline V gene lookup returns CDR1 SGDLS and CDR2 YYNGEE. CDR3 in amino acids: CASSVEEGRQFF. Written as DNA, the CDR3 is TGTGCCAGCAGCGTAGAAGAGGGTCGGCAGTTCTTC.

The rearrangement uses TRBV7-9 and TRBJ2-2; tentative D call: TRBD2 (5 bases). V was pared by 6 bases and J by 3 bases, with 17 bases between. The CDR3 is 16 residues long. Germline values: CDR1 SEHNR, CDR2 FQNEAQ (reference sequence). In nucleotides, the CDR3 is TGTGCCAGCAGTTTTAAGGAGGCCTTGCACACCGGGGAGCTGTTTTTT. Translation: CASSFKEALHTGELFF.

A few counts support this clone. The gene calls are TRBV14 and TRBJ2-5, with D possibly matching TRBD2 (6 bases). The CDR3 totals 15 residues. Germline-derived CDR1 and CDR2 are SGHDN and FVKESK. Trimming took off 1 base at V and 5 bases at J, with 14 bases between the two ends. CDR3 residues: CASSQGSTGGETQYF. CDR3 nucleotide sequence: TGTGCCAGCAGCCAAGGTAGTACAGGAGGGGAGACCCAGTACTTC.

The gene calls are TRBV5-6 and TRBJ1-2, with 8 bases fitting TRBD1. Germline CDR1 is SGHDT and CDR2 is YYEEEE. V lost 4 bases to trimming and J lost 2 bases; unmatched junction nucleotides: 10. The length of the CDR3 is 16 residues. The CDR3 sequence: CASSANYRGDNYGYTF. The CDR3, as DNA: TGTGCCAGCAGCGCGAATTACAGGGGGGACAACTATGGCTACACCTTC.

The table lists this clone with a few counts. The chain uses TRBV4-2 and TRBJ2-7; tentative D call: TRBD1 (5 bases). The CDR3 runs 15 residues. Germline-derived CDR1 and CDR2 are LGHNA and YNFKEQ. Trimming removed 0 bases from V and 3 bases from J, with 12 bases in between. CDR3 region: CASSQDLWQGYEQYF. DNA for the CDR3: TGTGCCAGCAGCCAAGACCTATGGCAGGGCTACGAGCAGTACTTC.

The CDR3 coding sequence is TGCGCCAGCAGCTTGCAGAATAGGACAGGGTCCCACAATGAGCAGTTCTTC. Protein sequence: CASSLQNRTGSHNEQFF. V gene TRBV5-1 combines with J gene TRBJ2-1, with TRBD1 matching 8 bases. V lost 1 base and J lost 5; bases outside the gene matches: 11. Germline assignment: CDR1 SGHRS and CDR2 YFSETQ. CDR3 length: 17 residues.

The rearrangement joins TRBV20-1 to TRBJ2-7; 7 nucleotides align to TRBD2. This CDR3 has 13 residues. V lost 3 bases to trimming and J lost 4 bases; unmatched junction nucleotides: 6. Germline-derived CDR1 and CDR2 are DFQATT and SNEGSKA (reference sequence). The CDR3 bases are TGCAGTGCTAGTGGGGAGGGCCCATACGAGCAGTACTTC. This sequence encodes CSASGEGPYEQYF.

The V gene is TRBV6-2 or TRBV6-3, the J gene TRBJ2-7, with D possibly matching TRBD2 (6 bases). The germline CDR1 and CDR2 sequences are MNHEY and SVGEGT. The CDR3 runs 18 residues. V lost 4 bases, J lost 4 bases, and 26 bases lay in between. DNA of the CDR3: TGTGCCAGCAGTTCCTCTGAAGTAGGGGCGGGACGTATTTACGAGCAGTACTTC. Its translation is CASSSSEVGAGRIYEQYF.

The gene calls are TRBV27 and TRBJ1-6; 8 nucleotides agree with TRBD1. CDR1 and CDR2 (germline): MNHEY, SMNVEV (reference sequence). V lost 7 bases, J lost 9 bases, and 14 bases stayed unmatched. The CDR3 length is 16 residues. The DNA for the CDR3 is TGTGCCAGCACCATCCAGGCTGGAACAGGGGGTTCACCCCTCCACTTT. This translates into CASTIQAGTGGSPLHF.

The chain is built from TRBV11-2 and TRBJ2-7; 10 nucleotides line up with TRBD1. Germline CDR1 and CDR2: SGHAT and FQNNGV. The CDR3 is 14 amino acids. Losses at the gene ends were 4 bases for V and 7 bases for J; bases not matched to a gene: 7. CDR3 in amino acids: CASSSARTGGEQYF. Here the CDR3 DNA reads TGTGCCAGCAGCTCCGCGAGGACAGGGGGGGAGCAGTACTTC.

V and J are TRBV7-2 and TRBJ2-2; 7 nucleotides align to TRBD2. The ends lost 1 base at V and 5 bases at J; junction bases unmatched: 4. The CDR3 totals 15 residues. Germline lookup yields CDR1 SGHTA and CDR2 FQGNSA. Here the CDR3 DNA reads TGTGCCAGCAGCTTAGGTCCAGCGGGGACCGGGGAGCTGTTTTTT. It specifies CASSLGPAGTGELFF.

Here the CDR3 DNA reads TGTGCCAGCAGCCTGCCGGGACTAGCGGACAAATCCTACGAGCAGTACTTC. This translates into CASSLPGLADKSYEQYF. The chain joins TRBV7-9 to TRBJ2-7; 11 bases are a match to TRBD2. The germline gives CDR1 SEHNR, CDR2 FQNEAQ (reference sequence). V gave up 5 bases and J gave up 1 base; unmatched junction bases: 10. There are 17 residues in the CDR3. The variable domain in full, with the rest retrieved from reference TRBV7-9 and TRBJ2-7, is DTGVSQNPRHKITKRGQNVTFRCDPISEHNRLYWYRQTLGQGPEFLTYFQNEAQLEKSRLLSDRFSAERPKGSFSTLEIQRTEQGDSAMYLCASSLPGLADKSYEQYFGPGTRLTVT.

This chain links TRBV28 with TRBJ1-3, with TRBD1 as a possible D gene (6 bases). Germline CDR1 MDHEN, CDR2 SYDVKM. This CDR3 spans 15 amino acids. The ends were cut back, 2 bases at V and 0 bases at J, with 8 bases in the middle. This CDR3 is CASSLIGGSGNTIYF. DNA for the CDR3: TGTGCCAGCAGTTTAATAGGGGGCTCTGGAAACACCATATATTTT.

The rearrangement joins TRBV5-1 to TRBJ2-7; tentative D call: TRBD1 (5 bases). V was trimmed by 3 bases and J by 3 bases, leaving 10 bases between them. Germline values: CDR1 SGHRS, CDR2 YFSETQ. The CDR3 sequence is 13 residues long. The chain's CDR3 is CASSSPQVYEQYF. For the CDR3, the DNA is TGCGCCAGCAGCTCGCCACAGGTCTACGAGCAGTACTTC.